A selection of T cell receptor beta chains follows, all from one sample in a study of T cells in Graves' hyperthyroidism and ophthalmopathy. TCRdb processed the multiplex PCR reads anew with MiXCR; each CDR3 protein has one entry. The data hold 340,000 or so distinct CDR3 sequences, with 15% to 20% observed a single time. Sequencing was done on a sample of blood. Receptors were obtained from a woman in her 50s with Graves' hyperthyroidism. The CDR3 runs from the conserved cysteine through the conserved F or W. A D gene is named only where the DNA matches it firmly. Size values are once, few and many counts, or a class for expanded clones, and some rows have none.

-,-,TRBJ2-1,TRBV3-1,TGTGCCGGCAGCTTGGCAGAATACAATGAGCAGTTCTTC,CAGSLAEYNEQFF
TRBD2,few,TRBJ2-5,TRBV20-1,TGCAGTGCCTTAGCGGGGGGCACTCAAGAGACCCAGTACTTC,CSALAGGTQETQYF
TRBD1,-,TRBJ1-6,TRBV6-1,TGTGCCAGTAAGGGGGCGGACCTCTCACCCCTCCACTTT,CASKGADLSPLHF
-,-,TRBJ2-5,TRBV3-1,TGTGCCAGCAGCCAAGTCCTGTCAGGCCCTACTCGGGACGGGACCCAGTACTTC,CASSQVLSGPTRDGTQYF
-,few,TRBJ1-1,TRBV13,TGTGCCAGCAGCTTAGGGCGGGGGCCAGAAGCTTTCTTT,CASSLGRGPEAFF
TRBD1,-,TRBJ1-4,TRBV28,TGTGCCAGCAGCACAGGGGGCGAAAAACTGTTTTTT,CASSTGGEKLFF
-,-,TRBJ1-5,TRBV6-2/TRBV6-3,TGTGCCAGCAGTTACTCTCCCTTTTATAGCAATCAGCCCCAGCATTTT,CASSYSPFYSNQPQHF
TRBD2,few,TRBJ2-3,TRBV12-3/TRBV12-4,TGTGCCAGCAGCCGACTAGCGGGCTTCACAGATACGCAGTATTTT,CASSRLAGFTDTQYF
-,few,TRBJ2-5,TRBV4-2,TGTGCCAGCAGCCAAGGGCAGGGCCCGTACCAAGAGACCCAGTACTTC,CASSQGQGPYQETQYF
TRBD1,-,TRBJ2-5,TRBV5-1,TGCGCCAGCAGCATAGGGACAGGGAAGGTGGAGACCCAGTACTTC,CASSIGTGKVETQYF
-,many,TRBJ1-1,TRBV27,TGTGCCAGCAGTTTGGGGGCCCTCACTGAAGCTTTCTTT,CASSLGALTEAFF
TRBD1,few,TRBJ2-5,TRBV11-2,TGTGCCAGCAGCCTAAGAGGGGGCGCGGAGACCCAGTACTTC,CASSLRGGAETQYF
-,many,TRBJ2-1,TRBV5-1,TGCGCCAGCAGCTTGGTACCGGCAGCCCATGAGCAGTTCTTC,CASSLVPAAHEQFF
-,-,TRBJ1-1,TRBV12-3/TRBV12-4,TGTGCCAGCAGCCGGGGGGCCACGAACACTGAAGCTTTCTTT,CASSRGATNTEAFF
-,-,TRBJ2-5,TRBV7-9,TGTGCCAGCAGGTCTAGTAGCTGGAGCCAAGAGACCCAGTACTTC,CASRSSSWSQETQYF
-,many,TRBJ1-1,TRBV6-1,TGTGCCAGCAGTTCCTCGACAGGGAACACTGAAGCTTTCTTT,CASSSSTGNTEAFF
TRBD2,many,TRBJ2-7,TRBV20-1,TGCAGTGCTCTAGGGACTAGCGGGAGTTACGAGCAGTACTTC,CSALGTSGSYEQYF
-,-,TRBJ1-2,TRBV6-2/TRBV6-3,TGTGCCAGCAGTCCTCGTACAAGCGGGGATACGGGCTACACCTTC,CASSPRTSGDTGYTF
-,-,TRBJ2-1,TRBV7-2,TGTGCCAGCAGCTTAGGGCCAGTCTCCTACAATGAGCAGTTCTTC,CASSLGPVSYNEQFF